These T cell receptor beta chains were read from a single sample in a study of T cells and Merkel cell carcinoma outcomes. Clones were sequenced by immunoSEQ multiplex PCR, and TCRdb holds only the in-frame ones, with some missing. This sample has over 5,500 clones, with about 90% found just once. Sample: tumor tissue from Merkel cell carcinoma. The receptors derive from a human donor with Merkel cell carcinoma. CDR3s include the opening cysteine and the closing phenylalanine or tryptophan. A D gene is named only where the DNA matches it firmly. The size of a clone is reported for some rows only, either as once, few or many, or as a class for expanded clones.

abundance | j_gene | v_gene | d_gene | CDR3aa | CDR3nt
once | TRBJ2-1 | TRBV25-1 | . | CASSETGRDAFF | TGTGCCAGCAGTGAAACCGGGCGGGACGCGTTCTTC
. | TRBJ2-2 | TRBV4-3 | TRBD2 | CASSQEPSGANTGELFF | TGCGCCAGCAGCCAAGAACCTAGCGGGGCCAACACCGGGGAGCTGTTTTTT
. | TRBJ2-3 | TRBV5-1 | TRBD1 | CASSSTGTDSTDTQYF | TGCGCCAGCAGCTCGACCGGGACAGACTCAACGGATACGCAGTATTTT
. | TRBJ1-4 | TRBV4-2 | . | CASSQVKALNEKLFF | TGTGCCAGCAGCCAAGTCAAGGCCCTTAATGAAAAACTGTTTTTT
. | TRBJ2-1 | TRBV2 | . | CASSEVGTRTSNYNEQFF | TGTGCCAGCAGTGAAGTGGGGACCCGGACCTCCAACTACAATGAGCAGTTCTTC
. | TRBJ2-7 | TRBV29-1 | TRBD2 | CSVTPSGGRDEQYF | TGCAGCGTTACTCCTAGCGGGGGTCGCGACGAGCAGTACTTC
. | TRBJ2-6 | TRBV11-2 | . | CASSTGSGANVLTF | TGTGCCAGCAGCACAGGCTCTGGGGCCAACGTCCTGACTTTC
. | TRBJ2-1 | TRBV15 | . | CATSIRGGGYNEQFF | TGTGCCACCAGCATCAGGGGAGGTGGGTACAATGAGCAGTTCTTC
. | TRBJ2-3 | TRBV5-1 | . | CASSLGGARTDTQYF | TGCGCCAGCAGCTTGGGTGGGGCCCGCACAGATACGCAGTATTTT
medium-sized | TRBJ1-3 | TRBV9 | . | CASSPEVGTSSDF | TGTGCCAGCAGCCCCGAGGTAGGGACATCCTCCGATTTT
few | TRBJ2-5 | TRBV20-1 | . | CSAALKETQYF | TGCAGTGCTGCCCTAAAGGAGACCCAGTACTTC
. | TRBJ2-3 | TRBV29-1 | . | CSVGGGARSTDTQYF | TGCAGCGTTGGAGGGGGGGCTCGTAGCACAGATACGCAGTATTTT
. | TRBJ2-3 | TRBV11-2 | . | CASSLAYGTDTQYF | TGTGCCAGCAGCTTAGCCTATGGCACAGATACGCAGTATTTT
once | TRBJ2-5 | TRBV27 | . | CASSPYTHQTQYF | TGTGCCAGCAGTCCCTACACCCACCAGACCCAGTACTTC
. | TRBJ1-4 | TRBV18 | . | CASSPPTGSNEKLFF | TGTGCCAGCTCACCCCCAACAGGATCTAATGAAAAACTGTTTTTT
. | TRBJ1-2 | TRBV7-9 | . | CASSSGIGELYGYTF | TGTGCCAGCAGCTCCGGGATAGGGGAGCTCTATGGCTACACCTTC
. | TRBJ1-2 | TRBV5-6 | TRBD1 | CASSLGDRGGYTF | TGTGCCAGCAGCTTGGGGGACAGGGGAGGCTACACCTTC
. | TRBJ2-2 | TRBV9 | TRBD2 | CASSVRGANTGELFF | TGTGCCAGCAGCGTCCGGGGGGCGAACACCGGGGAGCTGTTTTTT
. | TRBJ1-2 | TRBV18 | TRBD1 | CASSPDWDRTNYGYTF | TGTGCCAGCTCACCGGATTGGGACAGAACTAACTATGGCTACACCTTC
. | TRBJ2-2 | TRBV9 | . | CASSATGTGTNTGELFF | TGTGCCAGCAGCGCCACCGGGACCGGCACGAACACCGGGGAGCTGTTTTTT
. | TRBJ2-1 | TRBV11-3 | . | CASSLETNGEQFF | TGTGCCAGCAGCTTAGAGACTAATGGTGAGCAGTTCTTC
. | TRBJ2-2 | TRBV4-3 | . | CASSQVSSGLATGELFF | TGCGCCAGCAGCCAAGTAAGCAGTGGGCTAGCCACCGGGGAGCTGTTTTTT
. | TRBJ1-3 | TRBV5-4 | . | CASSKQGYIIYF | TGTGCCAGCAGCAAACAGGGCTACATCATATATTTT
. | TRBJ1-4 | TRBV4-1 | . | CASSQPLSRASQEKLFF | TGCGCCAGCAGCCAACCCCTATCCAGGGCCTCCCAAGAAAAACTGTTTTTT
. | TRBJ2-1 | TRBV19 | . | CASLSGAEQFF | TGTGCCAGTCTTTCAGGGGCGGAGCAGTTCTTC
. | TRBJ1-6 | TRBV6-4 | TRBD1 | CASSADRGRNSPLHF | TGTGCCAGCAGTGCCGACAGGGGCCGGAATTCACCCCTCCACTTT
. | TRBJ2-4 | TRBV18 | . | CASSPDRTFAKNIQYF | TGTGCCAGCTCTCCTGACAGAACTTTCGCCAAAAACATTCAGTACTTC
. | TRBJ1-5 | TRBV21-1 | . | CASGTAGGYSNQPQHF | TGTGCCAGCGGGACTGCAGGGGGTTATAGCAATCAGCCCCAGCATTTT
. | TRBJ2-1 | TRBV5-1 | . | CASSFAAPRDEQFF | TGCGCCAGCAGCTTTGCGGCCCCACGGGATGAGCAGTTCTTC
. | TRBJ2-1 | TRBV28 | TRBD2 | CASRGRGGHEQFF | TGTGCCAGCAGAGGGCGGGGGGGCCATGAGCAGTTCTTC
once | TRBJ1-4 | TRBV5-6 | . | CASSLAGANEKLFF | TGTGCCAGCAGCTTGGCAGGAGCTAATGAAAAACTGTTTTTT
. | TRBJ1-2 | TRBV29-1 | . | CSVEGGDRGYGYIF | TGCAGCGTTGAAGGTGGGGACCGAGGCTATGGCTACATCTTC
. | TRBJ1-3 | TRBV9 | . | CASSASWGVGNTIYF | TGTGCCAGCAGCGCCAGCTGGGGGGTTGGAAACACCATATATTTT
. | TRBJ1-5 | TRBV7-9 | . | CASSPVNQPQHF | TGTGCCAGCAGCCCTGTGAATCAGCCCCAGCATTTT
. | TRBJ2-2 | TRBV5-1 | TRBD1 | CASSLGDRGNTGELFF | TGCGCCAGCAGCTTGGGGGACAGGGGTAACACCGGGGAGCTGTTTTTT
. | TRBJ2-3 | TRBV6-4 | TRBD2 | CASSETSGGTDTQYF | TGTGCCAGCAGTGAGACTAGCGGGGGCACAGATACGCAGTATTTT
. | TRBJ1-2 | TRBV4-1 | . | CASSSRDDGQADTF | TGCGCCAGCAGCTCCAGAGACGACGGACAAGCCGATACCTTC
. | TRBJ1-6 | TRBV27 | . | CASRAQTNSPLHF | TGTGCCAGCAGGGCCCAGACAAATTCACCCCTCCACTTT
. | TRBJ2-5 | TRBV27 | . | CASSLNLGNQETQYF | TGTGCCAGCAGTCTAAACCTGGGGAACCAAGAGACCCAGTACTTC
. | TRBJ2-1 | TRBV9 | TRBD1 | CASSANQGAYNEQFF | TGTGCCAGCAGCGCGAATCAGGGGGCCTACAATGAGCAGTTCTTC
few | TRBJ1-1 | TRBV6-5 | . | CASSKQGMNTEAFF | TGTGCCAGCAGCAAACAAGGGATGAACACTGAAGCTTTCTTT